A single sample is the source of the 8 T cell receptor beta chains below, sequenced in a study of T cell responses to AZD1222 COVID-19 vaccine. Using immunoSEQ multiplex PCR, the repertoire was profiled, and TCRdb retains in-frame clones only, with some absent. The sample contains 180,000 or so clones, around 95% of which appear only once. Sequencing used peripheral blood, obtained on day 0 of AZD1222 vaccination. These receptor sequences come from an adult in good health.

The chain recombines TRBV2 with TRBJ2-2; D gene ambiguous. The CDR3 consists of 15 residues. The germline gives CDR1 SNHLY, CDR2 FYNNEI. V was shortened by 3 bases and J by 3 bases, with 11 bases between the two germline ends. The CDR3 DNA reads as TGTGCCAGCAGTGAGACGGGCGGTCACACCGGGGAGCTGTTTTTT. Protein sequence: CASSETGGHTGELFF.

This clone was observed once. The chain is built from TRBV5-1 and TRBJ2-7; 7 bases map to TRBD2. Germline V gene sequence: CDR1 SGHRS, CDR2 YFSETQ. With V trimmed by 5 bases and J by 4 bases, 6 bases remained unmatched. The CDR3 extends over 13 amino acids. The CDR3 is CASRFWGGYEQYF. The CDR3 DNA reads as TGCGCCAGCAGGTTCTGGGGAGGGTACGAGCAGTACTTC.

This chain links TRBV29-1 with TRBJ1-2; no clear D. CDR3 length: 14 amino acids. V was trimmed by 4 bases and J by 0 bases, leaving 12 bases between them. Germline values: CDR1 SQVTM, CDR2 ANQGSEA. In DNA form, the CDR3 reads TGCAGCGTTGGAAGGGCGGGCTCTAACTATGGCTACACCTTC. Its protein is CSVGRAGSNYGYTF.

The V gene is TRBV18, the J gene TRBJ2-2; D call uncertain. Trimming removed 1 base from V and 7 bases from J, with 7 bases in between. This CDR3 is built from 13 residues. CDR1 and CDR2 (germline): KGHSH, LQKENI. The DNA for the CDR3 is TGTGCCAGCTCACCACGACGAGACGGGGAGCTGTTTTTT. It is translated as CASSPRRDGELFF.

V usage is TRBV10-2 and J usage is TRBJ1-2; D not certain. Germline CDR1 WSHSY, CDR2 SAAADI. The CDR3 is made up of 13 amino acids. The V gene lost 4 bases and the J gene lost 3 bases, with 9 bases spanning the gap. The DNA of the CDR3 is TGCGCCAGCAGTGGGACGGAGGACTATGGCTACACCTTC. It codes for CASSGTEDYGYTF.

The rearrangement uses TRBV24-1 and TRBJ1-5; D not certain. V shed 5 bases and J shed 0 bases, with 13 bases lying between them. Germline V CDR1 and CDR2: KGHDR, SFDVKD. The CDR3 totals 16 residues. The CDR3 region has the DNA TGTGCCACCAGTGGGGAGGGCCCTGTTAGCAATCAGCCCCAGCATTTT. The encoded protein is CATSGEGPVSNQPQHF.

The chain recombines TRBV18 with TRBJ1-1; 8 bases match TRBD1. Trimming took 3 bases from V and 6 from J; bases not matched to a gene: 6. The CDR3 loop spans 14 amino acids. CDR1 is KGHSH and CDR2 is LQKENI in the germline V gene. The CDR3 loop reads CASSPRTGKAEAFF. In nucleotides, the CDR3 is TGTGCCAGCTCACCTAGGACAGGGAAGGCTGAAGCTTTCTTT.

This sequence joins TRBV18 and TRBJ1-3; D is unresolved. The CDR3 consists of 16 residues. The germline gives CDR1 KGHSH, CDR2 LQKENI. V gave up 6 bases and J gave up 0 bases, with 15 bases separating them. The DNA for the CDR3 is TGTGCCAGCTCCTTAACAAACGGGTACTCTGGAAACACCATATATTTT. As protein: CASSLTNGYSGNTIYF.